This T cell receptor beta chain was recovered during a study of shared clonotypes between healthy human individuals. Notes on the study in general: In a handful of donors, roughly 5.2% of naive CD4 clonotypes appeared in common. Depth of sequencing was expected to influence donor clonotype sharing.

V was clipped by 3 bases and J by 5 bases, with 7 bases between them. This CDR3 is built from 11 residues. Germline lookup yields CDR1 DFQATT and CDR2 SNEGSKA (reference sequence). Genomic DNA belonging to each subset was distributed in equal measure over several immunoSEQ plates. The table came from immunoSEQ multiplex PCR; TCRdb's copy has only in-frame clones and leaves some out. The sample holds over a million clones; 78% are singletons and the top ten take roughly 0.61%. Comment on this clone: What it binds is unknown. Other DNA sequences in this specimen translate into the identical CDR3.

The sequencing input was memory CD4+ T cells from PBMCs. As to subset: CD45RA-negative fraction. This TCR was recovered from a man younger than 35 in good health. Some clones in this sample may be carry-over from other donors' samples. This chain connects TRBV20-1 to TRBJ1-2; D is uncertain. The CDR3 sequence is CSARDVYGYTF. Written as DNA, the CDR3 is TGCAGTGCTAGGGACGTATATGGCTACACCTTC.